A single sample gave rise to the 28 T cell receptor beta chains below, sequenced in a study of blood T cell repertoires in COVID-19. Sequencing used immunoSEQ multiplex PCR; TCRdb keeps in-frame clones, though not all of them. The top ten clones hold under 8% of a sample with more than 70,000 clones, 86% of them seen once. The specimen was peripheral blood. Receptors were obtained from a man in his sixties with acute or convalescent COVID-19.

The CDR3 DNA is TGTGCCAGCAGTGACGTAGGGCTAGCGGGTTCCTACGAGCAGTACTTC. Amino acids: CASSDVGLAGSYEQYF. The rearrangement joins TRBV2 to TRBJ2-7; 8 nucleotides align to TRBD2. The CDR3 is made up of 16 amino acids. Germline CDR1 is SNHLY and CDR2 is FYNNEI. V was clipped by 3 bases and J by 1 base; unmatched bases: 8.

The CDR3 sequence is CASSSLADNEQFF. The DNA of the CDR3 is TGTGCCAGCAGCTCCCTAGCGGACAATGAGCAGTTCTTC. This rearrangement joins TRBV5-8 to TRBJ2-1, with 7 bases identical to TRBD2. The V and J ends lost 3 bases and 5 bases, in that order; junction bases with no gene match: 2. CDR3 length: 13 amino acids. CDR1 is SGHTS and CDR2 is YDEGEE in the germline V gene.

V and J are TRBV2 and TRBJ2-7, with TRBD1 matching over 7 bases. Germline lookup yields CDR1 SNHLY and CDR2 FYNNEI. CDR3 length: 12 amino acids. Germline trimming cut 10 bases from V and 2 bases from J; bases unmatched to any gene: 5. In nucleotides, the CDR3 is TGTGCCAACACAGGGGAAACCTACGAGCAGTACTTC. It specifies CANTGETYEQYF.

J is TRBJ2-6 and V is TRBV19; 11 positions match TRBD1. The germline V gene encodes CDR1 LNHDA and CDR2 SQIVND (reference sequence). With 5 bases clipped from V and 1 base from J, the junction kept 7 bases outside the gene matches. The CDR3 spans 18 residues. For the CDR3, the DNA is TGTGCCAGTAGTTCAGGACAGGGGGCGTTATCTGGGGCCAACGTCCTGACTTTC. Its protein product is CASSSGQGALSGANVLTF.

This clone was detected once. The chain employs TRBV6-1 and TRBJ1-4, with D perhaps matching TRBD1 (5 bases). The germline CDR1 and CDR2 sequences are MNHNS and SASEGT. The CDR3 consists of 16 residues. The V end was cut by 0 bases, the J end by 4 bases, with 12 bases between. CDR3: CASSEALGRVNEKLFF. In DNA form, the CDR3 reads TGTGCCAGCAGTGAAGCGCTTGGCAGGGTTAATGAAAAACTGTTTTTT.

The chain is built from TRBV9 and TRBJ1-6, with 7 bases fitting TRBD1. After removal of 0 bases from V and 10 bases from J, the junction contained 10 bases not matched to a gene. Germline assignment: CDR1 SGDLS and CDR2 YYNGEE. This CDR3 is built from 16 residues. DNA of the CDR3: TGTGCCAGCAGCGTAGATGCAGGGGGGATTACCTCACCCCTCCACTTT. Translation gives CASSVDAGGITSPLHF.

The rearrangement links TRBV29-1 to TRBJ1-1; TRBD1 is a possible D gene (5 bases). V was clipped by 6 bases and J by 1 base, with 12 bases between them. CDR3 size: 13 residues. Germline-derived CDR1 and CDR2 are SQVTM and ANQGSEA. Written as DNA, the CDR3 is TGCAGCGTACCCCGACAGACGAACACTGAAGCTTTCTTT. This encodes CSVPRQTNTEAFF.

This rearrangement joins TRBV19 to TRBJ2-7; TRBD1 might be the D (6 bases). Germline-derived CDR1 and CDR2 are LNHDA and SQIVND (reference sequence). The germline V and J ends were trimmed by 5 bases and 3 bases, with 14 bases remaining between them. This CDR3 spans 14 amino acids. This chain's CDR3 is CASSPTGYRYEQYF. CDR3 coding DNA: TGTGCCAGTAGTCCAACAGGGTATCGCTACGAGCAGTACTTC.

The CDR3 sequence: CASSLDGGYEGYTF. CDR3 nucleotides: TGTGCCAGCAGCTTAGATGGGGGGTATGAAGGCTACACCTTC. The chain has TRBV11-2 and TRBJ1-2, with TRBD1 as a possible D gene (5 bases). There are 14 residues in the CDR3. V lost 0 bases to trimming and J lost 8 bases, with 13 bases between them. Per the germline V gene, CDR1 is SGHAT and CDR2 is FQNNGV.

This chain connects TRBV6-4 to TRBJ2-2, with a possible D match to TRBD2 (6 bases). The V end was cut by 6 bases, the J end by 5 bases, with 10 bases between. The CDR3 has 13 amino acids. Germline lookup yields CDR1 MRHNA and CDR2 SNTAGT. DNA of the CDR3: TGTGCCAGCAGCTCCCGGGGGACCGGGGAGCTGTTTTTT. It is translated as CASSSRGTGELFF.

CDR3: CASSLVGSHEQFF. For the CDR3, the DNA is TGTGCCAGCAGCTTGGTCGGGTCCCATGAGCAGTTCTTC. The gene calls are TRBV5-6 and TRBJ2-1; no firm D call. CDR1 SGHDT and CDR2 YYEEEE come from the germline V gene. Trimming removed 0 bases from V and 8 bases from J, with 9 bases in between. The CDR3 has 13 amino acids.

This clone was observed a single time. The chain recombines TRBV12-3 or TRBV12-4 with TRBJ1-1; 7 bases align to TRBD1. The V and J ends lost 6 bases and 3 bases, in that order; junction bases with no gene match: 4. The CDR3 runs to 13 residues. The CDR3 here is CASSKDRDTEAFF. The CDR3 DNA reads TGTGCCAGCAGCAAAGACAGGGACACTGAAGCTTTCTTT.

In DNA form, the CDR3 reads TGTGCCAGCAGCGACGGACAGCGGATCTCCTACGAGCAGTACTTC. Its protein is CASSDGQRISYEQYF. The rearrangement links TRBV6-2 or TRBV6-3 to TRBJ2-7; possibly TRBD1 for D (6 bases). The CDR3 spans 15 residues. In germline, CDR1 is MNHEY, CDR2 SVGEGT. Deletions cut 6 bases from V and 0 bases from J, with 15 bases between.

V gene TRBV7-9 combines with J gene TRBJ1-1, with TRBD1 matching 8 bases. Per the germline V gene, CDR1 is SEHNR and CDR2 is FQNEAQ (reference sequence). Trimming removed 4 bases from V and 0 bases from J; junction bases left unmatched: 7. This CDR3 comprises 16 residues. CDR3 nucleotides: TGTGCCAGCAGCTCAATAGGACAGGGATTGAACACTGAAGCTTTCTTT. The encoded protein is CASSSIGQGLNTEAFF.

The chain couples TRBV19 to TRBJ1-5, with D possibly being TRBD1 (6 bases). CDR1 and CDR2 from the germline V gene are LNHDA and SQIVND (reference sequence). V was cut by 3 bases and J by 2 bases, with 11 bases left in between. The CDR3 extends over 15 amino acids. The CDR3 bases are TGTGCCAGTAGTATTACTCCAGGGGGCAATCAGCCCCAGCATTTT. It is translated as CASSITPGGNQPQHF.

This chain uses TRBV9 with TRBJ1-2; D remains ambiguous. The CDR3 is made up of 13 amino acids. V was trimmed by 4 bases and J by 5 bases, leaving 12 bases between them. The germline CDR1 and CDR2 sequences are SGDLS and YYNGEE. The CDR3 sequence: CASSPVGGYGYTF. The CDR3 nucleotides read TGTGCCAGCAGCCCCGTAGGAGGGTATGGCTACACCTTC.

The chain has TRBV21-1 and TRBJ1-2; TRBD1, the table's D call, was not compared with the DNA. TRBV21-1 is a pseudogene segment. The CDR3 has 20 residues. The CDR3 DNA follows: TGTGCCAGCAGCAAATTGGGGGTCCCGGGACAGGGCCCACATAACTATGGCTACACCTTC. Its translation: CASSKLGVPGQGPHNYGYTF.

V gene TRBV3-1 (or the pseudogene TRBV3-2) combines with J gene TRBJ2-5; a weak D match, TRBD2 (5 bases). Trimming pared 0 bases from V and 5 bases from J, leaving 10 bases between. Germline-derived CDR1 and CDR2 are LGHDT and YNNKEL (reference sequence). The CDR3 contains 14 residues. The CDR3, as DNA: TGTGCCAGCAGCCAAGATCGGGGTGGGGAGACCCAGTACTTC. As protein: CASSQDRGGETQYF.

The J gene is TRBJ1-2, the V gene TRBV7-2; TRBD1 matches at 10 bases. This CDR3 spans 13 amino acids. V trimming: 3 bases; J trimming: 8 bases; junction bases outside the gene matches: 3. Germline values: CDR1 SGHTA, CDR2 FQGNSA. CDR3 coding DNA: TGTGCCAGCAGCTTGACAGGGGGCCTAGGCTACACCTTC. Translation: CASSLTGGLGYTF. Full variable domain (outside the CDR3, taken from reference TRBV7-2 and TRBJ1-2): GAGVSQSPSNKVTEKGKDVELRCDPISGHTALYWYRQSLGQGLEFLIYFQGNSAPDKSGLPSDRFSAERTGGSVSTLTIQRTQQEDSAVYLCASSLTGGLGYTFGSGTRLTVV.

This clone was counted a few times. The rearrangement links TRBV19 to TRBJ1-5, with TRBD1 as a possible D gene (6 bases). This CDR3 region has 13 residues. Germline V gene lookup returns CDR1 LNHDA and CDR2 SQIVND (reference sequence). V dropped 4 bases and J dropped 11 bases, with 15 bases sitting between them. Here the CDR3 DNA reads TGTGCCAGTAGTACAACAGGGCTACCGGCCCAGCATTTT. Translation: CASSTTGLPAQHF.

The rearrangement joins TRBV19 to TRBJ2-5, with TRBD1 matching over 8 bases. V shed 6 bases and J 6 bases; nucleotides not matched to a gene: 12. Per germline, CDR1 LNHDA and CDR2 SQIVND (reference sequence). This CDR3 spans 15 amino acids. CDR3 sequence: CASSPDGTGGQTQYF. DNA of the CDR3: TGTGCCAGTAGCCCAGACGGGACAGGCGGGCAGACCCAGTACTTC.

This clone was observed once. V gene TRBV7-2 combines with J gene TRBJ2-3; possibly TRBD2 for D (7 bases). CDR1 is SGHTA, CDR2 FQGNSA, per germline. The CDR3 covers 15 residues. V lost 0 bases to trimming and J lost 6 bases, with 13 bases between them. CDR3 nucleotide sequence: TGTGCCAGCAGCTTAGCGGGGGGGCCCGGGGATACGCAGTATTTT. It yields the protein CASSLAGGPGDTQYF.

As to this clone: Relative to the germline gene, one junction end is altered; a read error may explain this. The chain joins TRBV29-1 to TRBJ2-2; TRBD1 matches at 10 bases. Germline V gives CDR1 SQVTM, CDR2 ANQGSEA. The CDR3 is 13 residues long. As DNA, the CDR3 is TGCAGCGTCGAAGGACAGGGGGCCGGGGAGCTGTTTTTT. It translates to CSVEGQGAGELFF.

The rearrangement joins TRBV5-1 to TRBJ2-7; possible D gene TRBD1, 6 bases. The germline CDR1 and CDR2 sequences are SGHRS and YFSETQ. The CDR3 sequence is 14 residues long. Trimming pared 4 bases from V and 4 bases from J, leaving 15 bases between. The CDR3 DNA reads TGCGCCAGCAGCCAAACACAACAGGGTTACGAGCAGTACTTC. Translating it yields CASSQTQQGYEQYF.

The chain links TRBV7-2 to TRBJ1-1; D is uncertain. CDR1 is SGHTA, CDR2 FQGNSA, per germline. The CDR3 is made up of 14 amino acids. V lost 1 base to trimming and J lost 1 base, with 7 bases between them. The CDR3 region has the DNA TGTGCCAGCAGCTTAGGACGGGGGAACACTGAAGCTTTCTTT. It yields the protein CASSLGRGNTEAFF.

The rearrangement links TRBV11-2 to TRBJ2-2, with D maybe TRBD1 (6 bases). Germline CDR1 reads SGHAT; CDR2 reads FQNNGV. V lost 5 bases, J lost 4 bases, and 14 bases lay in between. This CDR3 region has 15 residues. CDR3 in amino acids: CASSPQGQFTGELFF. CDR3 DNA sequence: TGTGCCAGCAGCCCCCAGGGACAATTCACCGGGGAGCTGTTTTTT.

The genes are TRBV10-1 and TRBJ1-1; D possibly corresponds to TRBD1 (6 bases). V was cut by 3 bases and J by 6 bases, with 8 bases left in between. The germline gives CDR1 WNHNN, CDR2 SYGVQD (reference sequence). This CDR3 contains 12 residues. The CDR3: CASSDHRAEAFF. DNA of the CDR3: TGCGCCAGCAGTGATCACAGGGCTGAAGCTTTCTTT.

The chain combines TRBV6-2 or TRBV6-3 with TRBJ2-4, with TRBD1 matching 9 bases. With V trimmed by 0 bases and J by 7 bases, 4 bases remained unmatched. The CDR3 contains 15 residues. Per the germline V gene, CDR1 is MNHEY and CDR2 is SVGEGT. CDR3: CASSYSGQGNNIQYF. The CDR3 DNA reads as TGTGCCAGCAGTTACTCAGGACAGGGGAACAACATTCAGTACTTC.